Detailed here is one T cell receptor beta chain. Its antigen is not known. 5'RACE template switching added a universal primer site and UMIs to TCR cDNA. In TCRdb, the 5' RACE reads were re-called with MiXCR into one record per CDR3 protein. The sample yields about 340,000 distinct CDR3 sequences, under 15% seen once. The data derive from a study of T cells after yellow fever vaccination. Study-wide background: Low-cell-number fractions underwent preparation using SMART-Seq v4 Ultra Low Input. General study points: Post-booster samples contained most primary-vaccination clones (around 95% CD4, approximately 88% CD8). Peak timing came faster in the weaker secondary response, day 5 versus 15.

The V gene's germline CDR1 is KGHDR and CDR2 SFDVKD. Trimming left V 2 bases short and J 4 bases short, with 0 bases between. The CDR3 has 11 residues. Specimen: CD4+ T cells sorted from PBMCs, collected 15 days after the yellow fever booster vaccination. The receptor was derived from a man aged 18-30 years who received the YFV17D yellow fever vaccine. This chain uses TRBV24-1 with TRBJ2-3; unclear D gene. The DNA of the CDR3 is TGTGCCACCAGTGATTCAGATACGCAGTATTTT. This gives the protein CATSDSDTQYF.